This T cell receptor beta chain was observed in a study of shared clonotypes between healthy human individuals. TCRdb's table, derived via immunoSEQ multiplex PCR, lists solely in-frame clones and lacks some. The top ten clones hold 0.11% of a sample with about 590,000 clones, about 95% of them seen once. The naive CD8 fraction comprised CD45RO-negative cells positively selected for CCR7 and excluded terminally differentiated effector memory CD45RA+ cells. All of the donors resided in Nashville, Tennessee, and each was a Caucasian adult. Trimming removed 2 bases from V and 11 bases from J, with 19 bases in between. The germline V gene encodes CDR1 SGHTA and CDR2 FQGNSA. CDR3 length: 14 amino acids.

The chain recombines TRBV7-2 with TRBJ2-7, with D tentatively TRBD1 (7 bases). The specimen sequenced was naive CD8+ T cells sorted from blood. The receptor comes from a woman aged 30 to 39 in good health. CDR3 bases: TGTGCCAGCAGCTTAAGGCAGGGGGGATCCACAAAGTACTTC. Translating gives CASSLRQGGSTKYF.